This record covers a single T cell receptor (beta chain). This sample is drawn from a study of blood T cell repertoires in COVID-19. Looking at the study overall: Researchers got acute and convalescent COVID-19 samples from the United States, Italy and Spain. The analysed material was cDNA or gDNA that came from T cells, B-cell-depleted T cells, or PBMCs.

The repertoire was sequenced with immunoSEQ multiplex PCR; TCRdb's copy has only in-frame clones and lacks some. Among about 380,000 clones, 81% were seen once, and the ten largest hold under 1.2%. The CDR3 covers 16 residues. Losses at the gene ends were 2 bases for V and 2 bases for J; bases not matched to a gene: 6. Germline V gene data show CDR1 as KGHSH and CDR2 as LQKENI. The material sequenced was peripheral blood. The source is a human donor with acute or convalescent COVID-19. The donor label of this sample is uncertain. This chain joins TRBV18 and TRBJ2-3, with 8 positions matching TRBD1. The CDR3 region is CASSPTGGTHTDTQYF. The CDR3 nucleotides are TGTGCCAGCTCACCAACAGGGGGTACCCACACAGATACGCAGTATTTT.